These T cell receptor beta chains were read from a single sample in a study of blood T cell dynamics during melanoma immunotherapy. Some clones are missing from TCRdb's copy, which holds only in-frame ones; the method was immunoSEQ multiplex PCR. The sample lists 7,000 or so clones; around 81% were seen once. Sequencing used blood, obtained from a patient treated with checkpoint blockade. The receptors originated from a human donor with melanoma. Both conserved end residues are part of each CDR3. Clone size is stated in some rows and not others, as once, few, many or a class when expanded.

v_gene,abundance,CDR3aa
TRBV27,once,CASRPTGGGEAFF
TRBV6-6,.,CASSRAGGYYEQYF
TRBV28,.,CASSYREYYGYTF
TRBV2,.,CATRTGSSYEQYF
TRBV2,.,CASSAGGPATNEKLFF
TRBV21-1,.,CASSKASSPLHF
TRBV5-4,.,CASSLGGQDYTTEAFF
TRBV29-1,few,CSGTRGQSSGNTIYF
TRBV2,.,CASSPARQPLEQYF
TRBV7-8,few,CASSSQWEGIYGYTF
TRBV13,few,CASSSRGSYEQYF
TRBV6-5,.,CASSSNRGYGYTF
TRBV7-3,.,CASSLETGGGNEQYF
TRBV9,.,CASRPRTGESTEAFF
TRBV14,.,CASSQGLGTYEQYF
TRBV28,.,CASSTLIQPSNQPQHF
TRBV9,.,CASSPSPGTGQNDHEQYF
TRBV5-1,once,CASSLGPGLPPYEQYF
TRBV7-8,.,CASSHDSGVGGYTF
TRBV5-1,.,CASNPGPGGTEAFF
TRBV27,.,CASRPTYEQYF
TRBV6-1,.,CASSGLYSSYEQYF
TRBV4-3,.,CASSQDLGLAGYEQYF